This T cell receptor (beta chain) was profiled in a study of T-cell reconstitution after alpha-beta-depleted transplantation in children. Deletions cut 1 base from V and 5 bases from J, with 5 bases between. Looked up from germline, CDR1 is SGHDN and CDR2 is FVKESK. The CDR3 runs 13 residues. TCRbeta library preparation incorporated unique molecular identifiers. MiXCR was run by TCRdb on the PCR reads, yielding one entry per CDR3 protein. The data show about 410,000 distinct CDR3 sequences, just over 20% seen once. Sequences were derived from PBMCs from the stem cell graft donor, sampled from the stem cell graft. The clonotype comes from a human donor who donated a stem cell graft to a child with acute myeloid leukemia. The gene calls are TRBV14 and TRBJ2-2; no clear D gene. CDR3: CASSQVPTGELFF. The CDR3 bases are TGTGCCAGCAGCCAAGTACCTACCGGGGAGCTGTTTTTT.